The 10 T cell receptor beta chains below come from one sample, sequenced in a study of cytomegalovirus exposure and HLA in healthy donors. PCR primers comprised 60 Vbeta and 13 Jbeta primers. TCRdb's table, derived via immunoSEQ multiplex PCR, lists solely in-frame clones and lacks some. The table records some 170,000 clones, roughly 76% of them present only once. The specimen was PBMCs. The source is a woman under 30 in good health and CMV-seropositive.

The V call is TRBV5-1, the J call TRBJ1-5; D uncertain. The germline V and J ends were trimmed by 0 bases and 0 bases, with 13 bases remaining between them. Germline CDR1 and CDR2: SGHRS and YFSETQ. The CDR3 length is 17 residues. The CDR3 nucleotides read TGCGCCAGCAGCTTGGTCCCCTCGGAGTTTAGCAATCAGCCCCAGCATTTT. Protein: CASSLVPSEFSNQPQHF.

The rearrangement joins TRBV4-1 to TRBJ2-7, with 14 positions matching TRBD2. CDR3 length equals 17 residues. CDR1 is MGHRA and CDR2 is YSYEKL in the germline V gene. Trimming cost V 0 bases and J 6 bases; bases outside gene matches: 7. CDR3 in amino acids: CASSQDGSGLAGVEQYF. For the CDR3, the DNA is TGCGCCAGCAGCCAAGATGGGTCGGGACTAGCGGGGGTCGAGCAGTACTTC.

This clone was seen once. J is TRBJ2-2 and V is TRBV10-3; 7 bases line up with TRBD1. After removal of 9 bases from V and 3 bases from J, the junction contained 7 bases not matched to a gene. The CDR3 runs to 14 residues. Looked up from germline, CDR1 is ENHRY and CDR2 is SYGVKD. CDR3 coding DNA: TGTGCCATTACAGGGGCTTTGGACACCGGGGAGCTGTTTTTT. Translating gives CAITGALDTGELFF.

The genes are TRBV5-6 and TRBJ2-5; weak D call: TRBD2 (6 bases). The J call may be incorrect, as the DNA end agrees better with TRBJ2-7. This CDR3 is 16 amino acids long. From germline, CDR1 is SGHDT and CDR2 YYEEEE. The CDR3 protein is CASSLWGGVKSYEQYF. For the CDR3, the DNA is TGTGCCAGCAGCTTGTGGGGCGGGGTAAAGTCCTACGAGCAGTACTTC.

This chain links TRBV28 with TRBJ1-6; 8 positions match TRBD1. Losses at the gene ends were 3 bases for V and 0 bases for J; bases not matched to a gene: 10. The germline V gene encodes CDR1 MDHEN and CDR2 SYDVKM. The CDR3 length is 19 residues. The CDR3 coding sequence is TGTGCCAGCAGTTTTGGCACCCGTACAGGGGGCTCCTATAATTCACCCCTCCACTTT. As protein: CASSFGTRTGGSYNSPLHF.

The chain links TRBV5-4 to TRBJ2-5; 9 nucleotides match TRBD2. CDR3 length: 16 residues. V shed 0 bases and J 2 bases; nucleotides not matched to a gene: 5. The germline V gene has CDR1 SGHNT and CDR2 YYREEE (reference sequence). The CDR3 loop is CASSLGVAGDQETQYF. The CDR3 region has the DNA TGTGCCAGCAGCTTGGGTGTAGCGGGGGATCAAGAGACCCAGTACTTC.

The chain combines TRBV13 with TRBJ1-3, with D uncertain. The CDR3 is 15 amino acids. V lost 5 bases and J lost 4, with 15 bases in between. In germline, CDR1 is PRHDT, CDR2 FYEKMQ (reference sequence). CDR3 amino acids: CASSVSGFSGNTIYF. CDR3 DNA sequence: TGTGCCAGCAGCGTATCAGGTTTCTCCGGAAACACCATATATTTT.

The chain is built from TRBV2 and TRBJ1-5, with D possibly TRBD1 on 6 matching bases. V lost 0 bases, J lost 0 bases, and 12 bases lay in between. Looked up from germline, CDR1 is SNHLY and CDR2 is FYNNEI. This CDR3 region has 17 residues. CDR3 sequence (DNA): TGTGCCAGCAGTGAAGCCGGGACATCGTATAGCAATCAGCCCCAGCATTTT. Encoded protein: CASSEAGTSYSNQPQHF.

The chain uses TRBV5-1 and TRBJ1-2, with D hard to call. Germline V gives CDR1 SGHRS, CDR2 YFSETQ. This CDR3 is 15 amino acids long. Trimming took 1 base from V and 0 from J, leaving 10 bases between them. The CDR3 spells CASSLQQPANYGYTF. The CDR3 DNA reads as TGCGCCAGCAGCTTGCAACAGCCTGCTAACTATGGCTACACCTTC.

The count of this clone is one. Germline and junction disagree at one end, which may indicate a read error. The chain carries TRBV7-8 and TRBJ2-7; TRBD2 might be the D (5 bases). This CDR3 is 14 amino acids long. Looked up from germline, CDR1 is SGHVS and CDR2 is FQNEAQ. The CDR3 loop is CASSLASASYEQYF. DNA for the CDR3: TGTGCCAGCAGCCTAGCCTCCGCGTCCTACGAGCAGTACTTC.